This T cell receptor beta chain was obtained from a study of CD4 T cells in relation to SARS-CoV-2 and coronaviruses. Generated by immunoSEQ multiplex PCR, the TCRdb table keeps only in-frame clones and is missing some. The sample has 23,000 or so clones, about 75% seen once. The CDR3 extends over 15 amino acids. Germline V gene lookup returns CDR1 SGHAT and CDR2 FQDESV (reference sequence). With 5 bases removed from V and 4 bases from J, the gap between germline ends came to 14 bases. Before the COVID-19 pandemic, during about 2011-2019, CD4+ T cells were taken from unexposed donors. CD4+ T cells were isolated from the cells after around 10 days of culture. On this clone itself: The antigen is not known.

The chain recombines TRBV11-1 with TRBJ2-2; D may be TRBD2 (5 bases). The material sequenced was CD4+ T cells from PBMCs, cultured in vitro. The sequence was collected from a human donor in good health. The CDR3 region is CASSHGGSSTGELFF. The CDR3 DNA sequence: TGTGCCAGCAGCCACGGTGGGAGTTCCACCGGGGAGCTGTTTTTT.